The 13 T cell receptor beta chains given below trace back to one sample, sequenced in a study of CD8+ T cells in alopecia areata. RNA was extracted and reverse transcribed into cDNA as the sequencing template. Repertoires were generated with immunoSEQ multiplex PCR, while TCRdb's copy carries only in-frame clones and drops some. This table has around 160,000 clones, about nine tenths appearing once. The material was CD8+ T cells sorted from blood, obtained at week 0. These receptors all stem from a human donor with alopecia areata.

The chain joins TRBV4-1 to TRBJ1-1, with a possible D match to TRBD1 (6 bases). Per germline, CDR1 MGHRA and CDR2 YSYEKL. The germline V and J ends were trimmed by 4 bases and 1 base, with 13 bases remaining between them. The CDR3 contains 15 residues. The CDR3 sequence: CASSLRTAPNTEAFF. CDR3 nucleotide sequence: TGCGCCAGCAGCCTCCGGACAGCCCCGAACACTGAAGCTTTCTTT.

The chain uses TRBV6-4 and TRBJ2-1; 9 bases agree with TRBD2. V lost 0 bases and J lost 3; bases outside the gene matches: 0. CDR3 size: 15 residues. Germline CDR1 MRHNA, CDR2 SNTAGT. The CDR3, as DNA: TGTGCCAGCAGTGACTCTAGCGGGAGCTACAATGAGCAGTTCTTC. Protein: CASSDSSGSYNEQFF.

The V gene is TRBV4-1, the J gene TRBJ2-7; D is undetermined. The V gene's germline CDR1 is MGHRA and CDR2 YSYEKL. The V end lost 1 base, the J end lost 2 bases, and 9 bases lay between the germline ends. The CDR3 covers 14 residues. CDR3 bases: TGCGCCAGCAGCCAAGGCCACGGAGCCTACGAGCAGTACTTC. Its translation is CASSQGHGAYEQYF.

In this sample, this clone turned up once. The chain employs TRBV4-1 and TRBJ2-1; 10 nucleotides line up with TRBD2. The CDR3 contains 15 residues. V gave up 1 base and J gave up 7 bases; unmatched junction bases: 4. Germline V CDR1 and CDR2: MGHRA, YSYEKL. In DNA form, the CDR3 reads TGCGCCAGCAGCCAAGTTCTAGCGGGGGAGAATGAGCAGTTCTTC. Amino acid sequence: CASSQVLAGENEQFF.

The gene calls are TRBV27 and TRBJ1-1; TRBD1 might be the D (5 bases). The CDR3 spans 14 residues. Germline loops: CDR1 MNHEY, CDR2 SMNVEV (reference sequence). V lost 8 bases, J lost 0 bases, and 13 bases lay in between. CDR3 in DNA: TGTGCCAGCGGACTGGGACCCCTGAACACTGAAGCTTTCTTT. Its translation is CASGLGPLNTEAFF.

A single count supports this clone. V and J are TRBV6-5 and TRBJ2-3; 9 bases match TRBD2. This CDR3 contains 13 residues. The germline V gene encodes CDR1 MNHEY and CDR2 SVGAGI. J lost 6 bases, V lost 2 bases, and 0 bases had no gene match. The CDR3 nucleotides read TGTGCCAGCAGTTACCTAGCGGGGGATACGCAGTATTTT. Residues: CASSYLAGDTQYF.

Only one count was recorded for this clone. The V call is TRBV7-9, the J call TRBJ2-7; TRBD2 aligns across 12 bases. The germline CDR1 and CDR2 sequences are SEHNR and FQNEAQ (reference sequence). The CDR3 contains 16 residues. Trimming took 5 bases from V and 7 from J; bases not matched to a gene: 12. CDR3 residues: CASSPRLAGAQEEQYF. In DNA form, the CDR3 reads TGTGCCAGCAGCCCCCGACTAGCGGGAGCCCAAGAGGAGCAGTACTTC. Full variable domain (rest looked up from reference TRBV7-9 and TRBJ2-7): DTGVSQNPRHKITKRGQNVTFRCDPISEHNRLYWYRQTLGQGPEFLTYFQNEAQLEKSRLLSDRFSAERPKGSFSTLEIQRTEQGDSAMYLCASSPRLAGAQEEQYFGPGTRLTVT.

The chain is built from TRBV11-1 and TRBJ1-2; D possibly corresponds to TRBD1 (5 bases). Looked up from germline, CDR1 is SGHAT and CDR2 is FQDESV (reference sequence). The CDR3 extends over 13 amino acids. Trimming took 4 bases from V and 3 from J, leaving 9 bases between them. The CDR3 nucleotides read TGTGCCAGCAGCTCACGGGGGGACTATGGCTACACCTTC. It yields the protein CASSSRGDYGYTF.

The gene calls are TRBV13 and TRBJ2-7; tentatively, D is TRBD1 (6 bases). Trimming shortened V by 3 bases and J by 4 bases, and 10 bases separated the two germline ends. The CDR3 sequence is 13 residues long. CDR1 and CDR2 (germline): PRHDT, FYEKMQ (reference sequence). As DNA, the CDR3 is TGTGCCAGCAGCTTGCAGGGGTTTTACGAGCAGTACTTC. It yields the protein CASSLQGFYEQYF. The entire variable domain, with the rest obtained from reference TRBV13 and TRBJ2-7, is as follows: AAGVIQSPRHLIKEKRETATLKCYPIPRHDTVYWYQQGPGQDPQFLISFYEKMQSDKGSIPDRFSAQQFSDYHSELNMSSLELGDSALYFCASSLQGFYEQYFGPGTRLTVT.

This sequence joins TRBV7-9 and TRBJ1-6; D uncertain. CDR1 and CDR2 from the germline V gene are SEHNR and FQNEAQ (reference sequence). CDR3 length: 14 residues. The V end was cut by 1 base, the J end by 9 bases, with 10 bases between. The CDR3 DNA follows: TGTGCCAGCAGCTTAGTGGTCGCGGGTTCACCCCTCCACTTT. Translating it yields CASSLVVAGSPLHF.

V and J are TRBV27 and TRBJ2-7; the D is unclear. The CDR3 spans 15 residues. V was pared by 2 bases and J by 2 bases, with 13 bases between. Germline V gives CDR1 MNHEY, CDR2 SMNVEV (reference sequence). CDR3 sequence (DNA): TGTGCCAGCAGTTTAATCGGGCCACCAACCTACGAGCAGTACTTC. Translation gives CASSLIGPPTYEQYF.

The gene calls are TRBV7-9 and TRBJ2-3; 7 nucleotides line up with TRBD1. Germline trimming cut 5 bases from V and 2 bases from J; bases unmatched to any gene: 7. Germline CDR1 and CDR2: SEHNR and FQNEAQ (reference sequence). The CDR3 has 15 residues. The CDR3 reads CASSPKTGSTDTQYF. The CDR3 DNA reads TGTGCCAGCAGCCCGAAGACAGGGTCCACAGATACGCAGTATTTT.

This clone has a single count. V gene TRBV7-2 combines with J gene TRBJ2-1; the D is unclear. V dropped 1 base and J dropped 7 bases, with 11 bases sitting between them. This CDR3 comprises 14 residues. Germline CDR1 SGHTA, CDR2 FQGNSA. The CDR3, as DNA: TGTGCCAGCAGCTTAGACGCCGTGGGGAATGAGCAGTTCTTC. Translation gives CASSLDAVGNEQFF.